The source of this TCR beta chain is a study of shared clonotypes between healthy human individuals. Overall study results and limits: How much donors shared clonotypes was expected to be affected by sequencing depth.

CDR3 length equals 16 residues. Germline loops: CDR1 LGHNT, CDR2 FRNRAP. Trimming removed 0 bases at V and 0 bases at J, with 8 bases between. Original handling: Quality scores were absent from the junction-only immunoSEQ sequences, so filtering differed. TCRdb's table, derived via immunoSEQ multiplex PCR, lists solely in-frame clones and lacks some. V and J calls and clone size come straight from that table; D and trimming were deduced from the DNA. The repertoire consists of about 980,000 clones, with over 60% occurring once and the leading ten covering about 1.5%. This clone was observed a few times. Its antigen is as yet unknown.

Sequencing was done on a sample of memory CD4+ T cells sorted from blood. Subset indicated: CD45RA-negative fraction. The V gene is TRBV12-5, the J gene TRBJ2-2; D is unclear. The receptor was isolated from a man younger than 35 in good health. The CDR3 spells CASGLVFTPNTGELFF. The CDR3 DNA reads TGTGCTAGTGGTTTGGTATTTACACCGAACACCGGGGAGCTGTTTTTT.